The rows below give T cell receptor beta chains drawn from one sample of a study of T cells and Merkel cell carcinoma outcomes. Clones were read by immunoSEQ multiplex PCR, and TCRdb kept only the in-frame ones, dropping some. Of about 6,000 clones listed, 70% to 75% are singletons. The specimen was tumor tissue from Merkel cell carcinoma. These receptors originate from a human donor with Merkel cell carcinoma. Some clones in this sample may be carry-over from other donors' samples. Both conserved end residues are part of each CDR3. Each record gives: CDR3 protein, CDR3 DNA, J gene, V gene, D gene, clone size. D genes are given only for firm matches. Clone size is given for some rows only: seen once, a few or many times, or a class if the clone is expanded.

CDR3: CASSFRTGEETQYF
DNA: TGTGCCAGCAGCTTCCGGACAGGGGAAGAGACCCAGTACTTC
J: TRBJ2-5
V: TRBV5-5
D: TRBD1
size: .

CDR3: CASSVDRWDEQYF
DNA: TGTGCCAGCAGCGTCGACAGGTGGGATGAGCAGTACTTC
J: TRBJ2-7
V: TRBV9
D: .
size: .

CDR3: CASPPGDYSGNTIYF
DNA: TGTGCCAGCCCTCCCGGAGATTACTCTGGAAACACCATATATTTT
J: TRBJ1-3
V: TRBV21-1
D: .
size: .

CDR3: CASRRETGFDGELFF
DNA: TGTGCCAGCAGACGGGAGACAGGGTTTGACGGGGAACTGTTTTTT
J: TRBJ2-2
V: TRBV27
D: .
size: .

CDR3: CASSLGVGGNEQYF
DNA: TGTGCCAGCAGCTTAGGGGTAGGCGGGAACGAGCAGTACTTC
J: TRBJ2-7
V: TRBV7-9
D: .
size: .

CDR3: CAWSQGTSNQPQHF
DNA: TGTGCCTGGAGTCAGGGGACTAGCAATCAGCCCCAGCATTTT
J: TRBJ1-5
V: TRBV30
D: .
size: .

CDR3: CASSPLSGETYNEQFF
DNA: TGTGCCAGCTCACCATTGTCCGGGGAGACCTACAATGAGCAGTTCTTC
J: TRBJ2-1
V: TRBV18
D: .
size: few

CDR3: CATSRVGGSGNTIYF
DNA: TGTGCCACCAGCAGAGTCGGAGGCTCTGGAAACACCATATATTTT
J: TRBJ1-3
V: TRBV15
D: .
size: .

CDR3: CASSQDGTGANEKLFF
DNA: TGTGCCAGCAGCCAAGATGGGACAGGGGCCAATGAAAAACTGTTTTTT
J: TRBJ1-4
V: TRBV4-2
D: TRBD1
size: .

CDR3: CASSSGTENYGYTF
DNA: TGTGCCAGCAGTTCTGGGACGGAGAACTATGGCTACACCTTC
J: TRBJ1-2
V: TRBV27
D: .
size: few

CDR3: CASSDLAGARHF
DNA: TGTGCCAGCAGTGATTTAGCGGGAGCTAGGCACTTC
J: TRBJ2-7
V: TRBV2
D: TRBD2
size: .

CDR3: CASSSGQRPNEQFF
DNA: TGTGCCAGCAGCTCGGGACAGAGACCCAATGAGCAGTTCTTC
J: TRBJ2-1
V: TRBV28
D: TRBD1
size: once

CDR3: CASRPGVDTEAFF
DNA: TGTGCCAGCAGACCAGGGGTGGACACTGAAGCTTTCTTT
J: TRBJ1-1
V: TRBV27
D: .
size: once

CDR3: CASTKGRQGSTEAFF
DNA: TGTGCCAGCACCAAGGGAAGACAAGGTAGCACTGAAGCTTTCTTT
J: TRBJ1-1
V: TRBV2
D: .
size: .

CDR3: CASLGQPQVDEQYF
DNA: TGTGCCAGCTTGGGGCAGCCCCAGGTCGACGAGCAGTACTTC
J: TRBJ2-7
V: TRBV18
D: .
size: .

CDR3: CAWKDQGVTEAFF
DNA: TGTGCCTGGAAAGACCAGGGGGTCACTGAAGCTTTCTTT
J: TRBJ1-1
V: TRBV30
D: TRBD1
size: medium-sized

CDR3: CASSLANSGNTIYF
DNA: TGTGCCAGCAGCTTGGCGAACTCTGGAAACACCATATATTTT
J: TRBJ1-3
V: TRBV5-6
D: .
size: .

CDR3: CASSSSLDRASGYTF
DNA: TGTGCCAGCAGCTCATCCCTAGACAGGGCAAGCGGCTACACCTTC
J: TRBJ1-2
V: TRBV7-6
D: TRBD1
size: few

CDR3: CASSSRDRGLRPEAFF
DNA: TGTGCCAGCAGCTCGCGGGACAGGGGGCTAAGACCTGAAGCTTTCTTT
J: TRBJ1-1
V: TRBV7-2
D: TRBD1
size: .

CDR3: CRPDRPGEAFF
DNA: TGCAGGCCCGACAGGCCCGGGGAAGCTTTCTTT
J: TRBJ1-1
V: TRBV20-1
D: .
size: .

CDR3: CAGERQGNYGYTF
DNA: TGTGCCGGAGAGAGACAGGGCAACTATGGCTACACCTTC
J: TRBJ1-2
V: TRBV30
D: TRBD1
size: few

CDR3: CASSQGTSGTQETQYF
DNA: TGCGCCAGCAGCCAAGGTACTAGCGGGACCCAAGAGACCCAGTACTTC
J: TRBJ2-5
V: TRBV4-3
D: TRBD2
size: .

CDR3: CASSQEGDVSNQPQHF
DNA: TGCGCCAGCAGCCAGGAGGGGGACGTTAGCAATCAGCCCCAGCATTTT
J: TRBJ1-5
V: TRBV4-1
D: .
size: few

CDR3: CASSRMGGNAEQYF
DNA: TGTGCCAGCAGCCGCATGGGGGGGAATGCCGAGCAGTACTTC
J: TRBJ2-7
V: TRBV7-9
D: TRBD2
size: .

CDR3: CAISPGTETQYF
DNA: TGTGCCATCAGTCCAGGGACGGAGACCCAGTACTTC
J: TRBJ2-5
V: TRBV10-3
D: .
size: .

CDR3: CASSFEGSYEQYF
DNA: TGTGCCAGCAGCTTCGAGGGCTCCTACGAGCAGTACTTC
J: TRBJ2-7
V: TRBV7-9
D: .
size: .

CDR3: CASSLAPGTGGSASNQPQHF
DNA: TGTGCCAGCAGCTTAGCGCCAGGGACAGGGGGAAGTGCTAGCAATCAGCCCCAGCATTTT
J: TRBJ1-5
V: TRBV7-2
D: TRBD1
size: .

CDR3: CASSLARLADTDTQYF
DNA: TGTGCCAGCAGCTTAGCGAGGCTAGCGGACACAGATACGCAGTATTTT
J: TRBJ2-3
V: TRBV7-6
D: TRBD2
size: .

CDR3: CASSSKGVGYTF
DNA: TGTGCCAGCAGTTCGAAGGGCGTAGGCTACACCTTC
J: TRBJ1-2
V: TRBV28
D: .
size: .

CDR3: CASSSGTSGRQSETQYF
DNA: TGTGCCAGCAGTTCAGGGACTAGCGGGAGGCAATCAGAGACCCAGTACTTC
J: TRBJ2-5
V: TRBV5-4
D: TRBD2
size: .

CDR3: CASSREVGPYEQYF
DNA: TGTGCCAGCAGCCGCGAGGTGGGACCCTACGAGCAGTACTTC
J: TRBJ2-7
V: TRBV7-2
D: .
size: .

CDR3: CASSLSMTGYGYTF
DNA: TGTGCCAGCAGTTTATCGATGACAGGCTATGGCTACACCTTC
J: TRBJ1-2
V: TRBV27
D: .
size: .

CDR3: CASSRSSGSTDTQYF
DNA: TGTGCCAGCAGCCGATCTAGCGGGAGCACAGATACGCAGTATTTT
J: TRBJ2-3
V: TRBV6-5
D: TRBD2
size: once

CDR3: CASSLAQGQAKNIQYF
DNA: TGTGCCAGCAGCTTAGCCCAGGGACAGGCCAAAAACATTCAATACTTC
J: TRBJ2-4
V: TRBV7-9
D: TRBD1
size: .

CDR3: CASSPGTPATNEKLFF
DNA: TGTGCCAGCTCCCCGGGGACGCCTGCAACTAATGAAAAACTGTTTTTT
J: TRBJ1-4
V: TRBV18
D: .
size: once

CDR3: CASSSNGYQRGPGGQETQYF
DNA: TGTGCCAGCAGTTCCAATGGTTACCAAAGGGGGCCGGGGGGCCAAGAGACCCAGTACTTC
J: TRBJ2-5
V: TRBV27
D: .
size: .

CDR3: CACQPANSNQPQHF
DNA: TGTGCCTGCCAACCGGCTAATAGCAATCAGCCCCAGCATTTT
J: TRBJ1-5
V: TRBV30
D: .
size: .

CDR3: CASSRGQNYEQYF
DNA: TGTGCCAGCTCACGGGGACAGAACTACGAGCAGTACTTC
J: TRBJ2-7
V: TRBV18
D: TRBD1
size: .

CDR3: CASSEYTDTQYF
DNA: TGTGCCAGCAGTGAATATACAGATACGCAGTATTTT
J: TRBJ2-3
V: TRBV6-1
D: .
size: .

CDR3: CASSITSNSNQPQHF
DNA: TGTGCCAGTAGTATAACGAGTAATAGCAATCAGCCCCAGCATTTT
J: TRBJ1-5
V: TRBV19
D: .
size: .

CDR3: CASSPRALQGEQYF
DNA: TGCGCCAGCAGCCCCCGCGCGTTACAGGGTGAGCAGTACTTC
J: TRBJ2-7
V: TRBV4-1
D: .
size: once

CDR3: CASSSDRTGRDQPQHF
DNA: TGTGCCAGCAGCTCCGACCGGACAGGAAGAGATCAGCCCCAGCATTTT
J: TRBJ1-5
V: TRBV7-9
D: TRBD1
size: .

CDR3: CASSDLGTSKETQYF
DNA: TGTGCCAGCAGTGACCTGGGGACTTCGAAAGAGACCCAGTACTTC
J: TRBJ2-5
V: TRBV25-1
D: .
size: .

CDR3: CASSRGVEKLFF
DNA: TGTGCCAGCAGCAGGGGGGTCGAAAAACTGTTTTTT
J: TRBJ1-4
V: TRBV19
D: TRBD1
size: .

CDR3: CASSLRYQGKETQYF
DNA: TGTGCCAGCAGTTTACGCTACCAGGGGAAAGAGACCCAGTACTTC
J: TRBJ2-5
V: TRBV28
D: .
size: .

CDR3: CASSLAAVWGRLAGDTITQYF
DNA: TGTGCCAGCAGCTTAGCGGCCGTTTGGGGAAGACTAGCGGGAGACACAATCACCCAGTACTTC
J: TRBJ2-5
V: TRBV7-2
D: TRBD2
size: once

CDR3: CAWSVLDRSYNEQFF
DNA: TGTGCCTGGAGTGTCCTGGACAGATCCTACAATGAGCAGTTCTTC
J: TRBJ2-1
V: TRBV30
D: .
size: .

CDR3: CASGPGTALTDTQYF
DNA: TGTGCTAGTGGCCCTGGGACAGCTCTCACAGATACGCAGTATTTT
J: TRBJ2-3
V: TRBV12-5
D: TRBD1
size: .

CDR3: CASTSYTSPYEQYF
DNA: TGTGCTAGCACCTCCTACACGAGTCCCTACGAGCAGTACTTC
J: TRBJ2-7
V: TRBV5-6
D: .
size: .

CDR3: CASSLVSETLYNEQFF
DNA: TGCGCCAGCAGCTTGGTTAGCGAGACCCTCTACAATGAGCAGTTCTTC
J: TRBJ2-1
V: TRBV5-1
D: .
size: few

CDR3: CAWSGTGGAGGYTF
DNA: TGTGCCTGGAGTGGGACAGGGGGCGCAGGAGGCTACACCTTC
J: TRBJ1-2
V: TRBV30
D: TRBD1
size: .

CDR3: CASARDPRGYEQYF
DNA: TGTGCCAGCGCCCGGGATCCCCGGGGTTACGAGCAGTACTTC
J: TRBJ2-7
V: TRBV7-9
D: .
size: .

CDR3: CASSLGDLSYNEQFF
DNA: TGTGCCAGCAGCTTAGGCGACCTCTCCTACAATGAGCAGTTCTTC
J: TRBJ2-1
V: TRBV7-9
D: .
size: .

CDR3: CASQGSTDTQYF
DNA: TGTGCCAGCCAGGGTTCCACAGATACGCAGTATTTT
J: TRBJ2-3
V: TRBV6-5
D: .
size: .

CDR3: CASSVATTTNYGYTF
DNA: TGTGCCAGCAGCGTAGCGACAACGACTAACTATGGCTACACCTTC
J: TRBJ1-2
V: TRBV9
D: .
size: .

CDR3: CASSLYSRQGSHEQYF
DNA: TGTGCCAGCTCACTCTACTCCAGACAGGGGTCCCACGAGCAGTACTTC
J: TRBJ2-7
V: TRBV18
D: TRBD1
size: .

CDR3: CASSPGGANVLTF
DNA: TGTGCCAGCAGTCCCGGTGGGGCCAACGTCCTGACTTTC
J: TRBJ2-6
V: TRBV5-5
D: .
size: .

CDR3: CASSLGSGIYYNEQFF
DNA: TGTGCCAGCAGCTTGGGTAGCGGGATCTACTACAATGAGCAATTCTTC
J: TRBJ2-1
V: TRBV5-8
D: TRBD2
size: once

CDR3: CSVEGILKSTDTQYF
DNA: TGCAGCGTTGAAGGAATACTCAAGAGCACAGATACGCAGTATTTT
J: TRBJ2-3
V: TRBV29-1
D: .
size: .